This entry lists 28 T cell receptor beta chains sequenced from one sample in a study of a mutant IDH1 vaccine in newly diagnosed glioma. The time point denotes: baseline, week 1 (first vaccination visit). The treatment here: pre-vaccination baseline after standard-of-care therapy. The table came from immunoSEQ multiplex PCR; TCRdb's copy has only in-frame clones and leaves some out. Among approximately 92,000 clones listed, about four fifths were seen once. The sequencing here drew on PBMCs, taken from a glioma patient treated with radiotherapy, temozolomide or both. The receptors stem from a woman in her forties or fifties with glioma.

The chain combines TRBV30 with TRBJ2-6; D might be TRBD1 (5 bases). The germline V and J ends were trimmed by 7 bases and 3 bases, with 10 bases remaining between them. CDR1 and CDR2 (germline): GTSNPN, SVGIG (reference sequence). This CDR3 is built from 13 residues. The CDR3 nucleotides read TGTGCCTCCCAGGGTATTGGGGCCAACGTCCTGACTTTC. Translation gives CASQGIGANVLTF. The entire variable domain, with the rest obtained from reference TRBV30 and TRBJ2-6, is as follows: SQTIHQWPATLVQPVGSPLSLECTVEGTSNPNLYWYRQAAGRGLQLLFYSVGIGQISSEVPQNLSASRPQDRQFILSSKKLLLSDSGFYLCASQGIGANVLTFGAGSRLTVL.

The V call is TRBV5-4, the J call TRBJ2-1; the D call may be TRBD1 or TRBD2 (6 bases each). CDR3 size: 15 residues. Trimming left V 2 bases short and J 4 bases short, with 13 bases between. Germline V CDR1 and CDR2: SGHNT, YYREEE (reference sequence). The DNA of the CDR3 is TGTGCCAGCAGCTTAGTAGGGGGGCCTTACAATGAGCAGTTCTTC. This gives the protein CASSLVGGPYNEQFF.

This chain links TRBV5-1 with TRBJ1-1, with 9 bases fitting TRBD1. In germline, CDR1 is SGHRS, CDR2 YFSETQ. V lost 6 bases, J lost 1 base, and 4 bases stayed unmatched. The CDR3 is made up of 14 amino acids. The CDR3 spells CASNRDRANTEAFF. CDR3 coding DNA: TGCGCCAGCAATCGGGACAGGGCGAACACTGAAGCTTTCTTT.

The sample holds one count of this clone. The genes are TRBV18 and TRBJ1-2; D is possibly TRBD1 (5 bases). CDR1 is KGHSH and CDR2 is LQKENI in the germline V gene. Trimming cost V 5 bases and J 2 bases, with 21 bases left between them. This CDR3 has 17 residues. CDR3 region: CASSTRRDQLPNYGYTF. Here the CDR3 DNA reads TGTGCCAGCTCAACAAGAAGGGACCAACTCCCCAACTATGGCTACACCTTC. Supplemented by reference TRBV18 and TRBJ1-2, the full variable domain reads NAGVMQNPRHLVRRRGQEARLRCSPMKGHSHVYWYRQLPEEGLKFMVYLQKENIIDESGMPKERFSAEFPKEGPSILRIQQVVRGDSAAYFCASSTRRDQLPNYGYTFGSGTRLTVV.

This chain joins TRBV14 and TRBJ2-7, with D possibly being TRBD1 or TRBD2 (5 bases each). Germline V gene lookup returns CDR1 SGHDN and CDR2 FVKESK. V lost 0 bases to trimming and J lost 4 bases, with 10 bases between them. This CDR3 contains 14 residues. The CDR3 nucleotides are TGTGCCAGCAGCCAAGAGAGAGGGGCATACGAGCAGTACTTC. It is translated as CASSQERGAYEQYF.

The rearrangement links TRBV6-5 to TRBJ1-2; 7 nucleotides agree with TRBD1. V dropped 8 bases and J dropped 6; count of bases not matched to a gene: 12. The germline CDR1 and CDR2 sequences are MNHEY and SVGAGI. CDR3 length equals 14 residues. CDR3 DNA: TGTGCCAGCGGACTAATAGGACAGGAGAATGGCTACACCTTC. It codes for CASGLIGQENGYTF.

This sequence joins TRBV2 and TRBJ1-4, with a weak D call TRBD1 (5 bases). Germline V lookup: CDR1 SNHLY, CDR2 FYNNEI. The V end was cut by 1 base, the J end by 4 bases, with 7 bases between. This CDR3 spans 14 amino acids. CDR3 sequence (DNA): TGTGCCAGCAGTGAAGGGGGGATTAATGAAAAACTGTTTTTT. As protein: CASSEGGINEKLFF.

The V and J genes are TRBV9 and TRBJ1-2; TRBD1 agrees at 8 bases. The length of the CDR3 is 14 residues. The V and J ends lost 0 bases and 5 bases, in that order; junction bases with no gene match: 3. The germline gives CDR1 SGDLS, CDR2 YYNGEE. The DNA for the CDR3 is TGTGCCAGCAGCGTAGCTCACAGGGGGTATGGCTACACCTTC. Residues: CASSVAHRGYGYTF. The entire variable domain, with the rest obtained from reference TRBV9 and TRBJ1-2, is as follows: DSGVTQTPKHLITATGQRVTLRCSPRSGDLSVYWYQQSLDQGLQFLIQYYNGEERAKGNILERFSAQQFPDLHSELNLSSLELGDSALYFCASSVAHRGYGYTFGSGTRLTVV.

The V and J genes are TRBV9 and TRBJ1-2; maybe TRBD1 (5 bases). From germline, CDR1 is SGDLS and CDR2 YYNGEE. The CDR3 has 15 residues. Trimming took 4 bases from V and 2 from J, leaving 15 bases between them. The CDR3 here is CASSSPGGGNYGYTF. The CDR3 bases are TGTGCCAGCAGCTCCCCGGGGGGGGGAAACTATGGCTACACCTTC. Supplemented by reference TRBV9 and TRBJ1-2, the full variable domain reads DSGVTQTPKHLITATGQRVTLRCSPRSGDLSVYWYQQSLDQGLQFLIQYYNGEERAKGNILERFSAQQFPDLHSELNLSSLELGDSALYFCASSSPGGGNYGYTFGSGTRLTVV.

CDR3 region: CASCAARTDTQYF. CDR3 DNA sequence: TGTGCCAGCTGCGCTGCGCGCACAGATACGCAGTATTTT. J is TRBJ2-3 and V is TRBV6-6, with unresolved D. The germline CDR1 and CDR2 sequences are MNHNY and SVGAGI (reference sequence). The V gene lost 8 bases and the J gene lost 1 base, with 10 bases spanning the gap. The CDR3 sequence is 13 residues long.

The chain has TRBV4-2 and TRBJ1-1; D might be TRBD1 (5 bases). The CDR3 extends over 16 amino acids. Deletions cut 0 bases from V and 1 base from J, with 12 bases between. Germline V gene sequence: CDR1 LGHNA, CDR2 YNFKEQ. CDR3 sequence (DNA): TGTGCCAGCAGCCAAGACCGCAGGGCGAGGAACACTGAAGCTTTCTTT. It translates to CASSQDRRARNTEAFF.

This chain uses TRBV19 with TRBJ1-2; 7 bases agree with TRBD1. This CDR3 comprises 14 residues. Germline loops: CDR1 LNHDA, CDR2 SQIVND (reference sequence). With 7 bases clipped from V and 4 bases from J, the junction kept 9 bases outside the gene matches. The CDR3 coding sequence is TGTGCCAGTAAATTCCGGGACAGACGCTATGGCTACACCTTC. Amino acids: CASKFRDRRYGYTF.

This clone came up once. J is TRBJ1-4 and V is TRBV9; TRBD1 matches 7 bases. The V gene's germline CDR1 is SGDLS and CDR2 YYNGEE. This CDR3 is built from 16 residues. The J segment lost 8 bases and the V segment lost 2 bases, leaving 12 bases of the junction unmatched. The CDR3 nucleotides read TGTGCCAGCAGCGTCTCGAGGACAGGTTTGGAAGAAAAACTGTTTTTT. This sequence encodes CASSVSRTGLEEKLFF. Complete variable domain (other parts from reference TRBV9 and TRBJ1-4): DSGVTQTPKHLITATGQRVTLRCSPRSGDLSVYWYQQSLDQGLQFLIQYYNGEERAKGNILERFSAQQFPDLHSELNLSSLELGDSALYFCASSVSRTGLEEKLFFGSGTQLSVL.

This rearrangement joins TRBV6-1 to TRBJ1-2; D is uncertain. Germline lookup yields CDR1 MNHNS and CDR2 SASEGT. V lost 6 bases and J lost 4, with 15 bases in between. The CDR3 loop spans 14 amino acids. CDR3 in DNA: TGTGCCAGCAGGCTCAACGAGGTGTTCTATGGCTACACCTTC. This codes for CASRLNEVFYGYTF.

This clone was seen more than once but under ten times. The CDR3 bases are TGCAGCGTTGGTACAGGGTCGGGCACTGAAGCTTTCTTT. Translation gives CSVGTGSGTEAFF. The chain has TRBV29-1 and TRBJ1-1; the D gene is possibly TRBD1 (6 bases). Germline V gene data show CDR1 as SQVTM and CDR2 as ANQGSEA. CDR3 length: 13 amino acids. Trimming took 4 bases from V and 4 from J, leaving 13 bases between them.

This clone came up once. The rearrangement links TRBV6-5 to TRBJ1-2, with D perhaps matching TRBD1 (6 bases). V was pared by 2 bases and J by 8 bases, with 18 bases between. The length of the CDR3 is 15 residues. The V gene's germline CDR1 is MNHEY and CDR2 SVGAGI. CDR3 nucleotide sequence: TGTGCCAGCAGTTACGCCAGGGGTTGGAGTGGAGGCTACACCTTC. Its protein product is CASSYARGWSGGYTF.

The chain employs TRBV5-1 and TRBJ2-3, with TRBD2 matching over 7 bases. Germline CDR1 reads SGHRS; CDR2 reads YFSETQ. The CDR3 totals 16 residues. Trimming cost V 4 bases and J 2 bases; bases outside gene matches: 10. The CDR3 nucleotides read TGCGCCAGCAGCAGGATCAGGGCGGGGGACACAGATACGCAGTATTTT. It codes for CASSRIRAGDTDTQYF.

This chain joins TRBV2 and TRBJ1-5, with TRBD1 matching over 9 bases. CDR3 length equals 14 residues. Germline V gene sequence: CDR1 SNHLY, CDR2 FYNNEI. The V and J ends lost 3 bases and 5 bases, in that order; junction bases with no gene match: 2. The CDR3 DNA reads TGTGCCAGCAGTGAGAGGACAGGGGATCAGCCCCAGCATTTT. It encodes CASSERTGDQPQHF.

V usage is TRBV7-2 and J usage is TRBJ2-5, with TRBD2 matching 9 bases. V shed 5 bases, J shed 6 bases, and the junction held 10 bases outside the gene matches. This CDR3 contains 15 residues. CDR1 and CDR2 (germline): SGHTA, FQGNSA. CDR3: CASSPEGTSRQTQYF. The CDR3 nucleotides are TGTGCCAGCAGCCCCGAGGGGACTAGCAGGCAGACCCAGTACTTC.

This clone is a singleton in its sample. The chain is built from TRBV19 and TRBJ1-4; D unresolved. Germline V gene sequence: CDR1 LNHDA, CDR2 SQIVND (reference sequence). Trimming shortened V by 1 base and J by 7 bases, and 13 bases separated the two germline ends. The CDR3 runs to 15 residues. Here the CDR3 reads CASSIAAAGSEKLFF. The DNA of the CDR3 is TGTGCCAGTAGTATAGCCGCGGCCGGGAGTGAAAAACTGTTTTTT.

The chain recombines TRBV5-5 with TRBJ1-5; 8 bases fit TRBD1. The V gene end was trimmed by 4 bases and the J gene end by 7 bases; junction bases not matched to a gene: 13. Looked up from germline, CDR1 is SGHKS and CDR2 is YYEKEE (reference sequence). The CDR3 loop spans 16 amino acids. The CDR3 nucleotides are TGTGCCAGCAGCCCTTCTATAGGACAGGGTGGGCAGCCCCAGCATTTT. This codes for CASSPSIGQGGQPQHF.

The chain joins TRBV25-1 to TRBJ2-1, with D perhaps TRBD2 (5 bases). The V end was cut by 3 bases, the J end by 7 bases, with 13 bases between. The CDR3 runs 14 residues. The germline V gene encodes CDR1 MGHDK and CDR2 SYGVNS. DNA of the CDR3: TGTGCCAGCAGTGAGGCGTCCCGGGGAAATGAGCAGTTCTTC. Its protein product is CASSEASRGNEQFF.

The rearrangement links TRBV10-3 to TRBJ2-7, with D tentatively TRBD1 (5 bases). CDR1 is ENHRY and CDR2 is SYGVKD in the germline V gene. Trimming took off 4 bases at V and 1 base at J, with 17 bases between the two ends. The CDR3 runs 16 residues. CDR3 loop: CAISVSGQGSSYEQYF. CDR3 nucleotides: TGTGCCATCAGTGTGTCGGGCCAGGGCAGTTCCTACGAGCAGTACTTC.

The chain carries TRBV7-2 and TRBJ1-1; 8 bases are a match to TRBD1. Germline values: CDR1 SGHTA, CDR2 FQGNSA. J lost 1 base, V lost 2 bases, and 6 bases had no gene match. This CDR3 has 16 residues. CDR3 bases: TGTGCCAGCAGCTTAAACTTCGGACAGGGGAACACTGAAGCTTTCTTT. Translation: CASSLNFGQGNTEAFF.

The chain joins TRBV2 to TRBJ2-7, with D possibly matching TRBD1 (6 bases). The V end lost 4 bases, the J end lost 5 bases, and 15 bases lay between the germline ends. Germline V CDR1 and CDR2: SNHLY, FYNNEI. The CDR3 sequence is 14 residues long. The CDR3 sequence: CASSGLQGRHEQYF. The CDR3 bases are TGTGCCAGCAGTGGCTTGCAGGGGCGACACGAGCAGTACTTC.

A note on this clone: Relative to the germline gene, one junction end is altered; a read error may explain this. V and J are TRBV19 and TRBJ1-2; no definite D call. Germline V gene lookup returns CDR1 LNHDA and CDR2 SQIVND (reference sequence). CDR3 length: 10 amino acids. This chain's CDR3 is CASGIYGYTF. CDR3 DNA sequence: TGTGCCAGTGGTATCTATGGCTACACCTTC.

The gene calls are TRBV27 and TRBJ1-5, with TRBD1 identical over 7 bases. The V segment lost 5 bases and the J segment 2 bases; nucleotides outside the gene matches: 9. This CDR3 is 16 amino acids long. Germline CDR1 and CDR2: MNHEY and SMNVEV (reference sequence). CDR3 protein: CASSPRQGRGNQPQHF. The CDR3 DNA reads TGTGCCAGCAGTCCGCGACAGGGAAGGGGCAATCAGCCCCAGCATTTT.

The chain links TRBV2 to TRBJ1-3; possibly TRBD1 for D (6 bases). Germline loops: CDR1 SNHLY, CDR2 FYNNEI. CDR3 length equals 15 residues. Trimming removed 3 bases from V and 4 bases from J, with 13 bases in between. The CDR3 loop is CASSDLNRAGNTIYF. For the CDR3, the DNA is TGTGCCAGCAGTGACTTGAACAGGGCCGGAAACACCATATATTTT. The variable domain in full, with the rest retrieved from reference TRBV2 and TRBJ1-3, is EPEVTQTPSHQVTQMGQEVILRCVPISNHLYFYWYRQILGQKVEFLVSFYNNEISEKSEIFDDQFSVERPDGSNFTLKIRSTKLEDSAMYFCASSDLNRAGNTIYFGEGSWLTVV.